This T cell receptor (beta chain) was found in a study of T cell repertoires in cytomegalovirus infection. The overall study: Shared public TCR beta signatures pointed to both CMV infection and a matching HLA type.

Trimming stripped 5 bases from V and 6 bases from J, with 11 bases between. Germline values: CDR1 GTSNPN, CDR2 SVGIG (reference sequence). This CDR3 contains 12 residues. TCRdb reanalysed the reads using MiXCR and keeps one entry per CDR3 protein. The data show approximately 260,000 distinct CDR3 sequences, less than 25% seen once. As to this clonotype: Its antigen is unidentified.

The chain uses TRBV30 and TRBJ2-1; tentative D call: TRBD1 (5 bases). The TCR comes from a human donor in good health (CMV status not recorded). Some clones in this sample may be carry-over from other donors' samples. The sample in question was cultured PBMCs, obtained from culture after CMV antigen stimulation. The chain's CDR3 is CAWDSPVNEQFF. CDR3 DNA sequence: TGTGCCTGGGACAGCCCCGTCAATGAGCAGTTCTTC.